The present TCR beta chain was sequenced within a study of blood T cell repertoires in COVID-19. On the study more broadly: Whether acute or convalescent, the COVID-19 samples came from the United States, Italy and Spain. T cells, B-cell-depleted T cells, or PBMCs provided the cDNA or gDNA that served as material.

Trimming shortened V by 4 bases and J by 8 bases, and 18 bases separated the two germline ends. This CDR3 has 15 amino acids. Germline V gene lookup returns CDR1 SGHRS and CDR2 YFSETQ. Study processing details: Quantification of nucleated cells was approximated via reference gene primer amplification. Libraries were prepared by immunoSEQ multiplex PCR; TCRdb keeps only in-frame clonotypes and omits some of them. The D gene and trimming were derived from the DNA, and the V and J assignments and clone size from that table. The sample includes 150,000 to 200,000 clones, 82% of them seen just once. Sequences were obtained from peripheral blood. The receptor was isolated from a woman in her 70s with acute or convalescent COVID-19. The genes are TRBV5-1 and TRBJ2-2; D might be TRBD1 (6 bases). The CDR3 bases are TGCGCCAGCAGCGATACAGGGTTTGGGCCAGGGGAGCTGTTTTTT. As protein: CASSDTGFGPGELFF.